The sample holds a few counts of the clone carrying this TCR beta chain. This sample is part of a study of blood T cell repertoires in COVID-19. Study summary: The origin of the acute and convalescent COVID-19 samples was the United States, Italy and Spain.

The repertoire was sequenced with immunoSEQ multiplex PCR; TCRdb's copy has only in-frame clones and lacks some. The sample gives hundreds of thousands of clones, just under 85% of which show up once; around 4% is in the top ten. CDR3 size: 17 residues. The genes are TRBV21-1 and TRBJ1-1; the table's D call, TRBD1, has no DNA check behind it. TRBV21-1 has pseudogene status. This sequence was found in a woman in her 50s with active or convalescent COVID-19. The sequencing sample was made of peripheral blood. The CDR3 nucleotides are TGTGCCAGCAGCGAGAATTTGGGGCAGGGGGCAAACACTGAAGCTTTCTTT. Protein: CASSENLGQGANTEAFF.